The present T cell receptor beta chain was sequenced within a study of cytomegalovirus exposure and HLA in healthy donors. In the PCR, 60 Vbeta and 13 Jbeta primers were used. Only in-frame clones appear in the TCRdb table, and some are missing; sequencing was by immunoSEQ multiplex PCR. This listing includes around 84,000 clones. CDR1 is SGHNT, CDR2 YYREEE, per germline (reference sequence). The V gene lost 4 bases and the J gene lost 0 bases, with 15 bases spanning the gap. The CDR3 is 16 amino acids. The chain recombines TRBV5-4 with TRBJ2-3, with D perhaps TRBD1 (6 bases). Sequenced: PBMCs. The TCR originated in a man aged 30 to 39 in good health and CMV-seronegative. CDR3 in DNA: TGTGCCAGCAGCCTTGCTGGAGACAGGAGCACAGATACGCAGTATTTT. Amino acid sequence: CASSLAGDRSTDTQYF.